This TCR beta chain was sequenced in a study of early T cells in non-severe SARS-CoV-2 infection. Looking at the study overall: Whole-blood bulk RNA, unsorted, was sequenced, and chains were unpaired. Study outcomes and limitations: VDJdb matching, biased toward anti-spike CD8 responses, missed private and CD4 specificities.

Germline V gene sequence: CDR1 SGHNT, CDR2 YENEEA. Trimming cost V 4 bases and J 10 bases, with 7 bases left between them. The CDR3 loop spans 11 amino acids. The TCR library protocol attached unique molecular identifiers to the individual cDNA molecules. MiXCR, run by TCRdb on the 5' RACE reads, gives a single entry per CDR3 protein. Here the sample spans fewer than 85,000 distinct CDR3 sequences, around 16% being singletons. Only a few counts were recorded for this clonotype. Its antigen is unknown. The source is an adult who was a healthcare worker with PCR-confirmed SARS-CoV-2 infection or an uninfected control (not recorded which). The sample consisted of whole blood. V and J are TRBV11-3 and TRBJ1-4; no definite D call. CDR3 coding DNA: TGTGCCAGCAGCTCTAGCGGAAAACTGTTTTTT. It translates to CASSSSGKLFF.